The 32 T cell receptor beta chains reported below all come from one sample, sequenced in a study of shared clonotypes between healthy human individuals. Clones were read by immunoSEQ multiplex PCR, and TCRdb kept only the in-frame ones, dropping some. The data hold roughly 1,800,000 clones, with approximately 95% observed a single time. As defined, naive CD8 cells were CD45RO-negative and positively selected for CCR7, with terminally differentiated effector memory CD45RA+ cells excluded. Sequenced input: naive CD8+ T cells sorted from blood. These receptors were collected from a man between 18 and 29 years old in good health.

The chain joins TRBV27 to TRBJ2-5, with 8 bases lining up with TRBD1. V shed 6 bases and J 5 bases; nucleotides not matched to a gene: 14. CDR1 MNHEY and CDR2 SMNVEV come from the germline V gene (reference sequence). CDR3 length: 16 amino acids. CDR3 in amino acids: CASRRTGTGWEETQYF. The CDR3, as DNA: TGTGCCAGCAGACGTACCGGGACAGGTTGGGAGGAGACCCAGTACTTC.

Turning to this clone: The same CDR3 arises from other DNA sequences in this sample as well. The J gene is TRBJ2-7, the V gene TRBV29-1; the D call may be TRBD1 or TRBD2 (5 bases each). There are 12 residues in the CDR3. Germline lookup yields CDR1 SQVTM and CDR2 ANQGSEA. The V gene lost 4 bases and the J gene lost 0 bases, with 7 bases spanning the gap. In DNA form, the CDR3 reads TGCAGCGTTGGAGGGGACTCCTACGAGCAGTACTTC. Translating gives CSVGGDSYEQYF.

The chain is built from TRBV7-9 and TRBJ1-1, with D possibly being TRBD1 (6 bases). Looked up from germline, CDR1 is SEHNR and CDR2 is FQNEAQ (reference sequence). CDR3 length equals 13 residues. The CDR3 is CAGLTGMNTEAFF. The DNA of the CDR3 is TGTGCGGGCCTAACAGGGATGAACACTGAAGCTTTCTTT.

The chain couples TRBV10-2 to TRBJ1-5; D gene unclear. The CDR3 is 15 amino acids. V gave up 3 bases and J gave up 6 bases, with 15 bases separating them. The V gene's germline CDR1 is WSHSY and CDR2 SAAADI. The CDR3 loop is CASSDAADFLQPQHF. CDR3 sequence (DNA): TGCGCCAGCAGTGACGCGGCAGACTTTCTTCAGCCCCAGCATTTT.

The chain employs TRBV30 and TRBJ1-1; no definite D call. This CDR3 is built from 13 residues. Trimming pared 2 bases from V and 6 bases from J, leaving 13 bases between. Germline lookup yields CDR1 GTSNPN and CDR2 SVGIG (reference sequence). CDR3 nucleotide sequence: TGTGCCTGGAGTCTGACTGGAATTGCTGAAGCTTTCTTT. This gives the protein CAWSLTGIAEAFF.

The chain is built from TRBV30 and TRBJ2-5, with no clear D. The V gene lost 5 bases and the J gene lost 1 base, with 17 bases spanning the gap. CDR1 and CDR2 (germline): GTSNPN, SVGIG (reference sequence). CDR3 length: 15 amino acids. The CDR3 spells CAWGLGFGVQETQYF. The CDR3 DNA sequence: TGTGCCTGGGGGTTGGGGTTTGGAGTCCAAGAGACCCAGTACTTC.

The chain combines TRBV27 with TRBJ2-7; 9 nucleotides agree with TRBD1. CDR3 length equals 15 residues. From germline, CDR1 is MNHEY and CDR2 SMNVEV (reference sequence). V lost 4 bases to trimming and J lost 4 bases; unmatched junction nucleotides: 8. CDR3 in DNA: TGTGCCAGCAGTTGGGGACAGGGAGATATATACGAGCAGTACTTC. Translation: CASSWGQGDIYEQYF.

This chain joins TRBV7-9 and TRBJ2-5; 7 bases are a match to TRBD1. V lost 5 bases and J lost 4; bases outside the gene matches: 7. CDR3 size: 14 residues. Looked up from germline, CDR1 is SEHNR and CDR2 is FQNEAQ (reference sequence). The CDR3 sequence is CASSQDREGETQYF. The CDR3 DNA sequence: TGTGCCAGCAGCCAAGACAGGGAAGGAGAGACCCAGTACTTC.

J is TRBJ1-1 and V is TRBV29-1; D ambiguous. The CDR3 has 13 residues. V was shortened by 6 bases and J by 2 bases, with 13 bases between the two germline ends. Germline V lookup: CDR1 SQVTM, CDR2 ANQGSEA. The CDR3 region has the DNA TGCAGCGTGCCCGGACCGGAAAACACTGAAGCTTTCTTT. Translated: CSVPGPENTEAFF.

Points on this clone: This CDR3 is also generated by other DNA sequences in the sample. The chain couples TRBV27 to TRBJ2-1; 11 positions agree with TRBD1. V was pared by 4 bases and J by 6 bases, with 2 bases of the junction left unmatched. This CDR3 is 14 amino acids long. Per germline, CDR1 MNHEY and CDR2 SMNVEV (reference sequence). CDR3 bases: TGTGCCAGCAGTTCCGGGACAGGGGGCAATGAGCAGTTCTTC. Protein sequence: CASSSGTGGNEQFF.

The gene calls are TRBV11-2 and TRBJ2-5, with D hard to call. Trimming left V 1 base short and J 0 bases short, with 9 bases between. The germline gives CDR1 SGHAT, CDR2 FQNNGV. This CDR3 has 15 residues. DNA for the CDR3: TGTGCCAGCAGCTTAGTGGGCCCTGACCAAGAGACCCAGTACTTC. It codes for CASSLVGPDQETQYF.

V gene TRBV20-1 combines with J gene TRBJ1-3; D is ambiguous. Germline CDR1 DFQATT, CDR2 SNEGSKA (reference sequence). The CDR3 is 11 amino acids. V was pared by 6 bases and J by 7 bases, with 10 bases between. Written as DNA, the CDR3 is TGCAGTGCCCCTCTAGGTAACACCATATATTTT. It encodes CSAPLGNTIYF.

The CDR3 DNA reads TGTGCCAGCAGCTTGCGCCGGCAGGCAGACTATGGCTACACCTTC. Amino acids: CASSLRRQADYGYTF. V usage is TRBV5-8 and J usage is TRBJ1-2; D remains ambiguous. V was pared by 1 base and J by 3 bases, with 13 bases between. Germline CDR1 SGHTS, CDR2 YDEGEE. This CDR3 spans 15 amino acids.

The chain has TRBV5-1 and TRBJ2-1; 9 bases fit TRBD2. V was pared by 7 bases and J by 5 bases, with 7 bases of the junction left unmatched. In germline, CDR1 is SGHRS, CDR2 YFSETQ. The CDR3 covers 14 residues. CDR3 residues: CASYGGGADNEQFF. The CDR3 nucleotides read TGCGCCAGCTACGGCGGGGGGGCCGACAATGAGCAGTTCTTC. The full variable domain, with the rest looked up from reference TRBV5-1 and TRBJ2-1, is KAGVTQTPRYLIKTRGQQVTLSCSPISGHRSVSWYQQTPGQGLQFLFEYFSETQRNKGNFPGRFSGRQFSNSRSEMNVSTLELGDSALYLCASYGGGADNEQFFGPGTRLTVL.

The genes are TRBV4-1 and TRBJ2-7; 9 nucleotides align to TRBD2. CDR1 is MGHRA and CDR2 is YSYEKL in the germline V gene. There are 17 residues in the CDR3. Germline trimming cut 1 base from V and 0 bases from J; bases unmatched to any gene: 7. DNA for the CDR3: TGCGCCAGCAGCCAAGGGCGGGAGGGCCCTAGCTCCTACGAGCAGTACTTC. The encoded protein is CASSQGREGPSSYEQYF.

The chain uses TRBV6-1 and TRBJ2-7; D might be TRBD1 or TRBD2, each matching 5 bases. Germline CDR1 and CDR2: MNHNS and SASEGT. Trimming removed 5 bases at V and 3 bases at J, with 14 bases between. The CDR3 has 14 residues. CDR3 sequence reads: CASSNRHRGYEQYF. As DNA, the CDR3 is TGTGCCAGCAGTAACAGGCACCGGGGCTACGAGCAGTACTTC.

The J gene is TRBJ1-6, the V gene TRBV15; no firm D call. Germline CDR1 reads LNHNV; CDR2 reads YYDKDF (reference sequence). V shed 8 bases and J shed 0 bases, with 17 bases lying between them. CDR3 size: 17 residues. The DNA for the CDR3 is TGTGCCACCGCCCACGGCGGGTCTAGCTCCTATAATTCACCCCTCCACTTT. Its protein product is CATAHGGSSSYNSPLHF.

In its sample, this clone was seen once. The chain joins TRBV28 to TRBJ2-5; D unresolved. The length of the CDR3 is 14 residues. CDR1 is MDHEN and CDR2 is SYDVKM in the germline V gene. The germline V and J ends were trimmed by 3 bases and 7 bases, with 15 bases remaining between them. The CDR3 is CASSFEPGQWTQYF. CDR3 DNA sequence: TGTGCCAGCAGTTTCGAGCCCGGCCAATGGACCCAGTACTTC.

This clone was seen more than once but under ten times. V gene TRBV5-1 combines with J gene TRBJ1-6; D gene uncertain. The V gene's germline CDR1 is SGHRS and CDR2 YFSETQ. The CDR3 consists of 15 residues. V shed 4 bases and J shed 8 bases, with 16 bases lying between them. CDR3 sequence reads: CASSEAIQRYSPLHF. CDR3 nucleotides: TGCGCCAGCAGCGAGGCCATTCAGAGGTATTCACCCCTCCACTTT.

A few counts support this clone. The CDR3 DNA follows: TGTGCCAGCAGTGAATATGACGGATCTGGAAACACCATATATTTT. As protein: CASSEYDGSGNTIYF. The chain couples TRBV25-1 to TRBJ1-3; D is uncertain. This CDR3 is built from 15 residues. Germline assignment: CDR1 MGHDK and CDR2 SYGVNS. Between the trimmed V and J ends, which lost 0 bases and 1 base, there was a span of 7 bases.

The V and J genes are TRBV7-2 and TRBJ1-5, with D maybe TRBD1 (5 bases). The V and J ends lost 1 base and 0 bases respectively, with 13 bases between them. CDR3 length: 17 residues. Germline-derived CDR1 and CDR2 are SGHTA and FQGNSA. In DNA form, the CDR3 reads TGTGCCAGCAGCTTAGGGCAGGGAGCAGTTAGCAATCAGCCCCAGCATTTT. It codes for CASSLGQGAVSNQPQHF. The complete variable domain, with remaining parts taken from reference TRBV7-2 and TRBJ1-5, reads GAGVSQSPSNKVTEKGKDVELRCDPISGHTALYWYRQSLGQGLEFLIYFQGNSAPDKSGLPSDRFSAERTGGSVSTLTIQRTQQEDSAVYLCASSLGQGAVSNQPQHFGDGTRLSIL.

The chain combines TRBV30 with TRBJ2-1; 13 bases align to TRBD2. Germline loops: CDR1 GTSNPN, CDR2 SVGIG (reference sequence). The CDR3 is 15 residues long. The ends lost 2 bases at V and 5 bases at J; junction bases unmatched: 3. This chain's CDR3 is CAWSYTSGGDNEQFF. CDR3 in DNA: TGTGCCTGGAGTTATACTAGCGGGGGGGACAATGAGCAGTTCTTC.

CDR3 DNA: TGTGCCTGGAGGGGGCCGGGACTAGCGATTAGCACAGATACGCAGTATTTT. Translation: CAWRGPGLAISTDTQYF. The chain is built from TRBV30 and TRBJ2-3; 10 bases agree with TRBD2. The CDR3 spans 17 residues. The germline V gene has CDR1 GTSNPN and CDR2 SVGIG (reference sequence). V trimming: 3 bases; J trimming: 0 bases; junction bases outside the gene matches: 9.

The chain combines TRBV4-1 with TRBJ1-2; no firm D call. Germline V gives CDR1 MGHRA, CDR2 YSYEKL. There are 15 residues in the CDR3. Trimming took off 1 base at V and 4 bases at J, with 13 bases between the two ends. CDR3 sequence reads: CASSQVQLLGYGYTF. CDR3 DNA sequence: TGCGCCAGCAGCCAAGTGCAGCTTCTAGGCTATGGCTACACCTTC.

The chain carries TRBV6-4 and TRBJ2-1; 8 bases agree with TRBD2. This CDR3 region has 16 residues. The germline CDR1 and CDR2 sequences are MRHNA and SNTAGT. After removal of 6 bases from V and 8 bases from J, the junction contained 15 bases not matched to a gene. The CDR3 region has the DNA TGTGCCAGCAGCTTAGCTCCGGGAGGGCCCAGAGATGAGCAGTTCTTC. Residues: CASSLAPGGPRDEQFF.

This chain joins TRBV6-1 and TRBJ2-3; D not certain. Deletions cut 2 bases from V and 0 bases from J, with 9 bases between. The length of the CDR3 is 15 residues. Per the germline V gene, CDR1 is MNHNS and CDR2 is SASEGT. In nucleotides, the CDR3 is TGTGCCAGCAGTGAACCTTACTATAGCACAGATACGCAGTATTTT. Translated, it gives CASSEPYYSTDTQYF.

The chain recombines TRBV25-1 with TRBJ1-2; no clear D gene. This CDR3 has 13 residues. In germline, CDR1 is MGHDK, CDR2 SYGVNS. With 10 bases removed from V and 0 bases from J, the gap between germline ends came to 12 bases. The CDR3 spells CANRRLANYGYTF. For the CDR3, the DNA is TGTGCCAACCGGAGGTTAGCTAACTATGGCTACACCTTC.

This chain links TRBV6-5 with TRBJ2-2; D may be TRBD1 (6 bases). V dropped 5 bases and J dropped 7 bases, with 11 bases sitting between them. The CDR3 is made up of 13 amino acids. Germline-derived CDR1 and CDR2 are MNHEY and SVGAGI. CDR3 in amino acids: CASSESQGGELFF. In DNA, the CDR3 is TGTGCCAGCAGTGAATCACAGGGCGGGGAGCTGTTTTTT.

This clone was counted only a few times. The identical CDR3 is also encoded by other nucleotide sequences in the sample. The chain couples TRBV5-1 to TRBJ1-1; D gene unclear. The length of the CDR3 is 13 residues. Looked up from germline, CDR1 is SGHRS and CDR2 is YFSETQ. The V end lost 1 base, the J end lost 1 base, and 5 bases lay between the germline ends. The DNA of the CDR3 is TGCGCCAGCAGCTTGTGGGGGAACACTGAAGCTTTCTTT. This gives the protein CASSLWGNTEAFF.

The chain employs TRBV7-9 and TRBJ2-1; 11 bases align to TRBD2. Germline CDR1 reads SEHNR; CDR2 reads FQNEAQ (reference sequence). The CDR3 contains 19 residues. Losses at the gene ends were 2 bases for V and 1 base for J; bases not matched to a gene: 10. For the CDR3, the DNA is TGTGCCAGCAGCTTAAGACCCCTAGCGGGGGGCCTTTCCTACAATGAGCAGTTCTTC. This gives the protein CASSLRPLAGGLSYNEQFF.

V is TRBV6-5 and J is TRBJ2-7, with D hard to call. V lost 0 bases, J lost 0 bases, and 9 bases lay in between. The CDR3 runs to 15 residues. CDR1 and CDR2 (germline): MNHEY, SVGAGI. The CDR3 bases are TGTGCCAGCAGTTACTCGATGGTCGACTCCTACGAGCAGTACTTC. It is translated as CASSYSMVDSYEQYF.

The gene calls are TRBV19 and TRBJ1-1, with no clear D. The germline gives CDR1 LNHDA, CDR2 SQIVND (reference sequence). The V end lost 5 bases, the J end lost 11 bases, and 15 bases lay between the germline ends. CDR3 length equals 12 residues. CDR3 nucleotide sequence: TGTGCCAGTAGTTCCGGAGGGAGATGGGCTTTCTTT. It is translated as CASSSGGRWAFF.